This TCR beta chain was recorded in a study of T cells in Graves' hyperthyroidism and ophthalmopathy. The study, taken as a whole, reports: The model identified upcoming ophthalmopathy a median about 7.1 months ahead of onset.

What was amplified from RNA transcripts were TCR beta CDR3 regions. The HTBI set primed first-round TCR CDR3 RT-PCR. Via MiXCR, TCRdb re-called the multiplex PCR reads, giving one row per CDR3 protein. The sample yields about 690,000 distinct CDR3 sequences, 17% seen once. Uncontrolled infection, other autoimmune disease, pregnancy or lactation barred patients from enrollment. Diagnoses rested on clinical symptoms, serum thyroxine and TRAb, thyroid ultrasound and orbital computed tomography. The PBMCs were sourced from fresh peripheral blood (around 9.9 ml). Comment on this clonotype: What it binds is unknown.

The CDR3 is made up of 15 amino acids. Trimming cost V 4 bases and J 5 bases; bases outside gene matches: 8. Germline CDR1 MNHNS, CDR2 SASEGT. This receptor was identified in a man aged 45-65 years with Graves' hyperthyroidism. V gene TRBV6-1 combines with J gene TRBJ1-1, with 9 bases fitting TRBD1. Sequencing was done on a sample of blood. In DNA, the CDR3 is TGTGCCAGCAGTGGATCGGGACAGGGAGAGACTGAAGCTTTCTTT. The encoded protein is CASSGSGQGETEAFF.